This section outlines one T cell receptor (beta chain) sequence together with its context. The target antigen is unknown. Assay used: immunoSEQ multiplex PCR; TCRdb lists only in-frame clones, some missing. This repertoire shows 110,000 to 150,000 clones, 89% found once; its top ten account for about 9.9%. These data originate in a study of cytomegalovirus exposure and HLA in healthy donors. Study details: The 120 validation repertoires used the same platform as the roughly 700 first-cohort repertoires (as reported by a later analysis). General observations from the study: The study recorded 160 or so TCR beta chains that were cytomegalovirus-associated. Clusters of TCRs from the first cohort tended to co-occur in the 90 to 150 validation repertoires (as a later analysis found).

Germline CDR1 reads SNHLY; CDR2 reads FYNNEI. Trimming shortened V by 4 bases and J by 6 bases, and 16 bases separated the two germline ends. CDR3 length equals 14 residues. The chain carries TRBV2 and TRBJ2-7, with D possibly being TRBD1 (5 bases). The receptor's source is a young woman in good health and CMV-seropositive. Sequenced material: PBMCs. As DNA, the CDR3 is TGTGCCAGCAGTGCCCCCCGGGCAGGGATCGAGCAGTACTTC. This encodes CASSAPRAGIEQYF.